The rows below give T cell receptor beta chains drawn from one sample of a study of blood T cell repertoires in COVID-19. Using immunoSEQ multiplex PCR, the repertoire was profiled, and TCRdb retains in-frame clones only, with some absent. The sample lists approximately 20,000 clones; 80% to 90% were seen once. Sequencing used peripheral blood. These receptors were taken from a human donor with active COVID-19. The donor label of this sample is uncertain. Each CDR3 is given without its conserved first and last residue. Each record gives: clone size, V gene, CDR3 length, J gene, CDR3 protein. Clone size is shown for a subset of rows, as once, few, many or a class of expanded clone.

once	TRBV4-3	14	TRBJ2-3	ASSQSGRAQTDTQY
NA	TRBV4-3	12	TRBJ1-2	ASSQDPVNYGYT
NA	TRBV18	12	TRBJ2-5	ASSPDRAGETQY
NA	TRBV5-4	12	TRBJ2-3	ASSRDRVTDTQY
once	TRBV5-1	12	TRBJ2-3	ASSLGDFGDTQY
NA	TRBV15	14	TRBJ2-3	ATSRGGTSGTDTQY
NA	TRBV7-8	13	TRBJ2-7	ASSRQGLGTYEQY
few	TRBV3-1/TRBV3-2	15	TRBJ2-7	ASSPGGRRGLHYEQY
NA	TRBV5-4	11	TRBJ1-1	ASRSRGNTEAF
NA	TRBV4-3	12	TRBJ2-7	ASSQEVGGWEQY
NA	TRBV13	12	TRBJ2-3	ASSRLASTDTQY
NA	TRBV7-9	15	TRBJ2-5	ASSLAGTSGSRETQY
NA	TRBV4-1	14	TRBJ2-3	ASSQDLAEWADTQY
once	TRBV9	13	TRBJ2-5	ASSVAAAGQETQY
NA	TRBV7-9	11	TRBJ2-4	ASTSGDLNIQY
NA	TRBV7-9	12	TRBJ2-7	ASSRQGFGDEQY
NA	TRBV27	13	TRBJ2-1	ASSLSLAGYNEQF
NA	TRBV5-6	13	TRBJ2-5	ASSLPGTGSQTQY
NA	TRBV12-3/TRBV12-4	11	TRBJ1-1	ASSWGDGLEAF
NA	TRBV6-1	15	TRBJ2-3	ASSGRIAGDSTDTQY
NA	TRBV3-1/TRBV3-2	11	TRBJ1-1	ASSQDLRGEAF
NA	TRBV4-3	12	TRBJ2-1	ASSQQDREGEQF
NA	TRBV11-2	12	TRBJ1-2	ASSPGQGSYGYT
NA	TRBV19	13	TRBJ1-6	AKGGQGRNNSPLH
NA	TRBV7-7	14	TRBJ2-5	ASSPIGVGVGETQY
NA	TRBV30	10	TRBJ2-3	ALEQGGNTQY
NA	TRBV25-1	14	TRBJ1-4	ASSEFVTGVNEKLF
NA	TRBV6-5	14	TRBJ2-1	ASSYSIQITYNEQF
few	TRBV7-9	15	TRBJ2-5	ASSPGTSGGHQETQY
NA	TRBV6-5	12	TRBJ2-2	ASRKTGYTGELF
NA	TRBV13	11	TRBJ1-5	ASSFYSNQPQH
NA	TRBV30	16	TRBJ2-5	AWSAGTSGGLLGETQY
NA	TRBV3-1/TRBV3-2	12	TRBJ1-2	ASSPGGGNYGYT
NA	TRBV5-1	9	TRBJ1-1	ASSWGSEAF
NA	TRBV7-9	13	TRBJ2-6	ASSPGVSGANVLT
NA	TRBV19	15	TRBJ1-2	ASSIDTRDRAPYGYT
NA	TRBV3-1/TRBV3-2	12	TRBJ2-4	ASSLGQAKNIQY
NA	TRBV2	12	TRBJ2-7	ASLQGGLSYEQY
few	TRBV12-3/TRBV12-4	10	TRBJ1-2	ATGGPVYGYT
NA	TRBV5-4	9	TRBJ2-1	ASSFDNEQF
NA	TRBV2	17	TRBJ1-5	ASSEPAGFRFYSNQPQH
NA	TRBV7-2	12	TRBJ1-5	ASSLRQGGQPQH
NA	TRBV4-1	13	TRBJ1-2	ASSQDRGTIYGYT
NA	TRBV7-2	12	TRBJ2-5	ASTRPGGSETQY
NA	TRBV27	11	TRBJ2-5	ASSLRRGETQY